This is a list of T cell receptor beta chains from one sample in a study of cytomegalovirus exposure and HLA in healthy donors. Repertoires were generated with immunoSEQ multiplex PCR, while TCRdb's copy carries only in-frame clones and drops some. The repertoire has about 130,000 clones, 95% to 96% of them found once; the top ten carry 1.5% to 2%. The sample was PBMCs. The origin of the receptors is a man aged 18-30 years in good health and CMV-seronegative. Both conserved end residues are trimmed from each CDR3. The D gene is left open where the match is weak.

TRBJ1-2	TRBV5-6	TRBD1	ASRKGITGANYGYT
TRBJ2-7	TRBV5-4	TRBD1	ASSAPGQGPSEQY
TRBJ2-1	TRBV29-1	TRBD1	SVRGGQGALTGGRREQF
TRBJ2-1	TRBV6-4	.	ASSIQGLPNNEQF
TRBJ2-7	TRBV30	TRBD1	AWSRGQGRDEQY
TRBJ1-2	TRBV9	TRBD1	ASSGTGTAYYGYT
TRBJ2-7	TRBV18	TRBD1	ASSPLNPGTGSYEQY
TRBJ1-5	TRBV4-1	.	ASSPERGGTNQPQH
TRBJ2-7	TRBV30	.	AFNLKGSYEQY
TRBJ2-7	TRBV14	TRBD2	ASSPRLAAPYEQY
TRBJ1-5	TRBV30	.	AWKGTGPYRRNQPQH
TRBJ2-3	TRBV7-9	TRBD2	ASSPGGADTQY
TRBJ1-2	TRBV7-9	TRBD1	ASSPGQAEAGYT
TRBJ1-1	TRBV6-1	.	AANGGNTEAF
TRBJ1-2	TRBV9	TRBD1	ASSASPGGAGYGYT
TRBJ1-2	TRBV5-1	.	ASSLSRADYGYT
TRBJ2-1	TRBV27	TRBD1	ASSFRGSEQF
TRBJ1-2	TRBV19	TRBD1	ASSPPGQGAMFGYT
TRBJ1-2	TRBV10-3	TRBD1	AISESPPGQGTGYT
TRBJ2-3	TRBV7-3	.	ASSFLQADTQY
TRBJ1-1	TRBV10-3	TRBD1	AISRTGDTEAF
TRBJ2-7	TRBV5-1	.	ASSLLAESYEQY
TRBJ1-3	TRBV7-3	TRBD1	ASSADRGNTIY
TRBJ2-1	TRBV19	.	ASSIAVGHQYNEQF
TRBJ1-5	TRBV28	TRBD1	ASSPVGQDLSNQPQH
TRBJ2-1	TRBV6-1	TRBD2	ASSELAGGRNEQF
TRBJ1-2	TRBV6-5	TRBD1	ASSTTGDYGYT
TRBJ1-2	TRBV6-5	.	ASSMHRANGYT
TRBJ2-2	TRBV5-1	.	ASSLSLGESLF
TRBJ1-2	TRBV5-6	.	ASSLPTASKGFSYGYT
TRBJ2-7	TRBV11-2	.	ASSLVAQGSSYEQY
TRBJ1-5	TRBV9	.	ASSVGGVGYQPQH
TRBJ2-7	TRBV6-5	TRBD2	ASSLTSGSGGEQY
TRBJ1-5	TRBV4-1	.	ASSQEEGAPRQPQH
TRBJ1-1	TRBV28	.	ASMRQRSTEAF
TRBJ1-1	TRBV27	.	ASSLTGTPMAEAF
TRBJ2-7	TRBV9	.	ASSSTGTYEQY
TRBJ2-7	TRBV18	.	ASSPTTGNYEQY
TRBJ1-1	TRBV28	TRBD1	ASTRDRGGTEAF
TRBJ1-1	TRBV27	TRBD1	ASSSLRQGAEAF